A selection of T cell receptor beta chains follows, all from one sample in a study of post-analysis software for immune sequencing data. TCRdb itself ran the PCR reads through MiXCR, one entry per CDR3 protein. The sample consists of under 650,000 distinct CDR3 sequences, around 44% of them appearing once. Sequencing used blood. The receptor set was obtained from a girl between 10 and 17 years old with multiple sclerosis. CDR3s include the opening cysteine and the closing phenylalanine or tryptophan. The D gene is left open where the match is weak. Where a row states a size, it is once, few, many or the class of an expanded clone; other rows omit it.

J gene: TRBJ2-1; D gene: NA; CDR3 length: 16; clone size: NA; V gene: TRBV2; CDR3 protein: CASSEGPRGMYNEQFF; CDR3 DNA: TGTGCCAGCAGTGAAGGTCCCAGGGGAATGTACAATGAGCAGTTCTTC
J gene: TRBJ1-6; D gene: NA; CDR3 length: 15; clone size: NA; V gene: TRBV6-5; CDR3 protein: CASSSATRGYSPLHF; CDR3 DNA: TGTGCCAGCAGTTCAGCGACTAGGGGGTATTCACCCCTCCACTTT
J gene: TRBJ1-1; D gene: TRBD1; CDR3 length: 16; clone size: NA; V gene: TRBV29-1; CDR3 protein: CSVDSIIGGQGPEAFF; CDR3 DNA: TGCAGCGTTGACTCTATCATAGGAGGACAGGGCCCTGAAGCTTTCTTT
J gene: TRBJ2-4; D gene: NA; CDR3 length: 15; clone size: NA; V gene: TRBV20-1; CDR3 protein: CSARGGGGGKNIQYF; CDR3 DNA: TGCAGTGCTCGGGGAGGGGGGGGAGGCAAAAACATTCAGTACTTC
J gene: TRBJ2-7; D gene: NA; CDR3 length: 15; clone size: NA; V gene: TRBV27; CDR3 protein: CASSSWTEGSYEQYF; CDR3 DNA: TGTGCCAGCAGTTCCTGGACCGAAGGTTCCTACGAGCAGTACTTC
J gene: TRBJ2-3; D gene: TRBD2; CDR3 length: 13; clone size: NA; V gene: TRBV12-3/TRBV12-4; CDR3 protein: CASTPAGGDTQYF; CDR3 DNA: TGTGCCAGCACCCCAGCGGGAGGAGATACGCAGTATTTT
J gene: TRBJ2-6; D gene: TRBD2; CDR3 length: 18; clone size: few; V gene: TRBV5-6; CDR3 protein: CASSLEISGPSGANVLTF; CDR3 DNA: TGTGCCAGCAGCTTGGAGATTAGCGGGCCCTCTGGGGCCAACGTCCTGACTTTC
J gene: TRBJ2-7; D gene: TRBD2; CDR3 length: 17; clone size: NA; V gene: TRBV12-3/TRBV12-4; CDR3 protein: CASSLGWEEGTTYEQYF; CDR3 DNA: TGTGCCAGCAGTTTAGGGTGGGAGGAGGGGACTACCTACGAGCAGTACTTC
J gene: TRBJ1-2; D gene: TRBD1; CDR3 length: 14; clone size: NA; V gene: TRBV27; CDR3 protein: CTSTPYRGHDGYTF; CDR3 DNA: TGTACCAGCACCCCGTACAGGGGGCATGACGGCTACACCTTC
J gene: TRBJ2-1; D gene: NA; CDR3 length: 14; clone size: NA; V gene: TRBV4-1; CDR3 protein: CASSQADYLNEQFF; CDR3 DNA: TGCGCCAGCAGCCAAGCGGACTACCTCAATGAGCAGTTCTTC
J gene: TRBJ1-2; D gene: TRBD1; CDR3 length: 14; clone size: few; V gene: TRBV20-1; CDR3 protein: CSASSGQAVFGYTF; CDR3 DNA: TGCAGTGCTAGTTCAGGACAGGCGGTCTTCGGCTACACCTTC
J gene: TRBJ1-1; D gene: NA; CDR3 length: 16; clone size: NA; V gene: TRBV20-1; CDR3 protein: CSASRVGRIRNTEAFF; CDR3 DNA: TGCAGTGCTAGCCGAGTAGGGCGGATTAGGAACACTGAAGCTTTCTTT
J gene: TRBJ2-3; D gene: NA; CDR3 length: 13; clone size: few; V gene: TRBV29-1; CDR3 protein: CSVDRARTDTQYF; CDR3 DNA: TGCAGCGTTGACAGGGCCCGCACAGATACGCAGTATTTT
J gene: TRBJ1-2; D gene: NA; CDR3 length: 15; clone size: once; V gene: TRBV6-5; CDR3 protein: CASSHGMGSLYGYTF; CDR3 DNA: TGTGCCAGCAGTCACGGAATGGGCAGCCTCTATGGCTACACCTTC
J gene: TRBJ1-5; D gene: NA; CDR3 length: 13; clone size: NA; V gene: TRBV6-5; CDR3 protein: CASSYMGNQPQHF; CDR3 DNA: TGTGCCAGCAGTTACATGGGGAATCAGCCCCAGCATTTT
J gene: TRBJ2-1; D gene: TRBD1; CDR3 length: 15; clone size: few; V gene: TRBV9; CDR3 protein: CASSAAGGSYNEQFF; CDR3 DNA: TGTGCCAGCAGCGCAGCAGGGGGCTCCTACAATGAGCAGTTCTTC
J gene: TRBJ2-5; D gene: TRBD2; CDR3 length: 14; clone size: NA; V gene: TRBV2; CDR3 protein: CASSRTSGKETQYF; CDR3 DNA: TGTGCCAGCAGTAGGACTAGCGGAAAAGAGACCCAGTACTTC
J gene: TRBJ2-5; D gene: TRBD2; CDR3 length: 18; clone size: NA; V gene: TRBV3-1; CDR3 protein: CASSQGWSASGGAETQYF; CDR3 DNA: TGTGCCAGCAGCCAAGGGTGGTCAGCTAGCGGGGGGGCGGAGACCCAGTACTTC
J gene: TRBJ2-7; D gene: TRBD1; CDR3 length: 14; clone size: few; V gene: TRBV19; CDR3 protein: CASSMGTGIYEQYF; CDR3 DNA: TGTGCCAGTAGTATGGGGACAGGGATTTACGAGCAGTACTTC
J gene: TRBJ2-7; D gene: TRBD1; CDR3 length: 16; clone size: NA; V gene: TRBV4-1; CDR3 protein: CASSQVQGVGSYEQYF; CDR3 DNA: TGCGCCAGCAGCCAAGTACAGGGGGTAGGCTCCTACGAGCAGTACTTC